Each of the 17 T cell receptor beta chains below was sequenced from the same sample in a study of blood T cells in healthy people across ages. Alongside a J-beta primer mix, a sample-barcoded 5' primer served in a second PCR lasting roughly 6 to 11 cycles. TCRdb re-called the 5' RACE reads with MiXCR, one entry per CDR3 protein. The profile shows around 780,000 distinct CDR3 sequences, 56% of them singletons. The sequencing input was blood. The receptors were gathered from a man in his forties in good health.

V is TRBV7-2 and J is TRBJ1-4; unclear D gene. The CDR3 is made up of 15 amino acids. Germline V gene sequence: CDR1 SGHTA, CDR2 FQGNSA. Trimming removed 0 bases from V and 7 bases from J, with 12 bases in between. The CDR3 is CASSLAGITTEKLFF. CDR3 bases: TGTGCCAGCAGCTTAGCGGGGATTACGACTGAAAAACTGTTTTTT.

The chain joins TRBV7-2 to TRBJ2-1; 7 bases fit TRBD2. Unmatched junction bases numbered 7, after V lost 5 bases and J lost 6 bases. CDR1 and CDR2 from the germline V gene are SGHTA and FQGNSA. The CDR3 has 14 residues. CDR3 in amino acids: CASSPGLGLNEQFF. The CDR3 nucleotides read TGTGCCAGCAGCCCAGGACTAGGGCTCAATGAGCAGTTCTTC.

V gene TRBV27 combines with J gene TRBJ2-7; tentatively, D is TRBD2 (6 bases). Germline V gene data show CDR1 as MNHEY and CDR2 as SMNVEV (reference sequence). This CDR3 contains 14 residues. The V gene lost 8 bases and the J gene lost 2 bases, with 16 bases spanning the gap. The DNA of the CDR3 is TGTGCCAGCGGGGGAGGCCACAGCCCCTACGAGCAGTACTTC. This translates into CASGGGHSPYEQYF.

V gene TRBV15 combines with J gene TRBJ2-3, with D perhaps TRBD1 (5 bases). Germline V gene data show CDR1 as LNHNV and CDR2 as YYDKDF (reference sequence). The CDR3 is 16 amino acids. V was trimmed by 2 bases and J by 0 bases, leaving 12 bases between them. The CDR3 reads CATSRRHRQSTDTQYF. The CDR3 DNA sequence: TGTGCCACCAGCAGACGACACAGGCAGAGCACAGATACGCAGTATTTT.

Comments on this clonotype: This may stem from a read error, because a much larger clone lies one nucleotide away. V is TRBV9 and J is TRBJ2-1; D gene uncertain. The CDR3 has 12 amino acids. Trimming shortened V by 1 base and J by 2 bases, and 1 base separated the two germline ends. Germline V gene data show CDR1 as SGDLS and CDR2 as YYNGEE. The DNA of the CDR3 is TGTGCCAGCAGCGTAACCTACAATGAGCAGTTCTTC. This gives the protein CASSVTYNEQFF.

This sequence joins TRBV6-6 and TRBJ2-3, with TRBD1 identical over 7 bases. CDR3 size: 16 residues. Looked up from germline, CDR1 is MNHNY and CDR2 is SVGAGI (reference sequence). V was pared by 2 bases and J by 0 bases, with 5 bases of the junction left unmatched. This CDR3 is CASSYPGQTSTDTQYF. As DNA, the CDR3 is TGTGCCAGCAGTTACCCGGGACAGACCAGCACAGATACGCAGTATTTT.

This rearrangement joins TRBV5-5 to TRBJ1-1, with D possibly TRBD1 on 5 matching bases. Germline CDR1 reads SGHKS; CDR2 reads YYEKEE (reference sequence). The V and J ends lost 4 bases and 6 bases respectively, with 16 bases between them. CDR3 size: 14 residues. The CDR3 reads CASSPGLVGPEAFF. The DNA for the CDR3 is TGTGCCAGCAGCCCAGGGTTAGTGGGCCCTGAAGCTTTCTTT. Variable domain in full (rest from reference TRBV5-5 and TRBJ1-1): DAGVTQSPTHLIKTRGQQVTLRCSPISGHKSVSWYQQVLGQGPQFIFQYYEKEERGRGNFPDRFSARQFPNYSSELNVNALLLGDSALYLCASSPGLVGPEAFFGQGTRLTVV.

This clonotype was seen many times. V gene TRBV6-1 combines with J gene TRBJ1-2; 7 positions match TRBD1. Germline V lookup: CDR1 MNHNS, CDR2 SASEGT. V lost 4 bases and J lost 4; bases outside the gene matches: 15. This CDR3 comprises 17 residues. The CDR3 region is CASSARQGQASTYGYTF. Written as DNA, the CDR3 is TGTGCCAGCAGTGCCCGACAAGGACAGGCTTCAACCTATGGCTACACCTTC.

The chain carries TRBV20-1 and TRBJ2-4, with a tentative D call TRBD1 (5 bases). The J call is uncertain, as TRBJ2-7 better fits the DNA end. The germline CDR1 and CDR2 sequences are DFQATT and SNEGSKA (reference sequence). CDR3 length equals 15 residues. Written as DNA, the CDR3 is TGCAGTGCTAGAGATTACCAGGGCTCCTATTCCGAGCAGTACTTC. This translates into CSARDYQGSYSEQYF.

This chain uses TRBV9 with TRBJ2-5; TRBD2 agrees at 14 bases. CDR3 length equals 16 residues. V lost 0 bases and J lost 11; bases outside the gene matches: 9. Looked up from germline, CDR1 is SGDLS and CDR2 is YYNGEE. CDR3 sequence (DNA): TGTGCCAGCAGCGTAGGGACTAGCGGGAGGAGCCGTGAGCAGTACTTC. This sequence encodes CASSVGTSGRSREQYF.

The chain combines TRBV5-1 with TRBJ2-1; maybe TRBD2 (6 bases). The CDR3 consists of 15 residues. Trimming pared 4 bases from V and 2 bases from J, leaving 13 bases between. Germline V lookup: CDR1 SGHRS, CDR2 YFSETQ. As DNA, the CDR3 is TGCGCCAGCAGCGTAGGGACTGCTGCCTACAATGAGCAGTTCTTC. It codes for CASSVGTAAYNEQFF.

The chain combines TRBV5-6 with TRBJ2-3, with 7 bases lining up with TRBD2. V gave up 4 bases and J gave up 0 bases; unmatched junction bases: 20. Germline-derived CDR1 and CDR2 are SGHDT and YYEEEE. This CDR3 is built from 20 residues. CDR3 in DNA: TGTGCCAGCAGCCGTCTTAACTCCCTCAGGGCTAGCGGAAGCACAGATACGCAGTATTTT. Its protein is CASSRLNSLRASGSTDTQYF.

This clonotype was detected once. The chain couples TRBV5-1 to TRBJ2-5; D is ambiguous. Germline CDR1 is SGHRS and CDR2 is YFSETQ. Trimming cost V 0 bases and J 2 bases, with 11 bases left between them. This CDR3 has 15 amino acids. The CDR3 is CASSLADQKQETQYF. The CDR3 DNA reads TGCGCCAGCAGCTTGGCTGACCAGAAACAAGAGACCCAGTACTTC.

The rearrangement uses TRBV5-1 and TRBJ2-3; 13 bases align to TRBD2. Trimming at V came to 3 bases and at J to 0 bases, leaving 10 bases not matched to a gene. CDR1 and CDR2 from the germline V gene are SGHRS and YFSETQ. The CDR3 runs to 19 residues. DNA of the CDR3: TGCGCCAGCAGCTCAACTAGCGGGGGGGCAAGAACTAGCACAGATACGCAGTATTTT. This sequence encodes CASSSTSGGARTSTDTQYF.

The J gene is TRBJ1-5, the V gene TRBV4-1, with unresolved D. Trimming removed 0 bases at V and 9 bases at J, with 12 bases between. The CDR3 contains 14 residues. The germline CDR1 and CDR2 sequences are MGHRA and YSYEKL. CDR3 amino acids: CASSQETTRPPQHF. The CDR3 coding sequence is TGCGCCAGCAGCCAAGAGACCACCCGTCCGCCCCAGCATTTT.

The chain recombines TRBV27 with TRBJ1-4; D ambiguous. Trimming took 6 bases from V and 7 from J, leaving 15 bases between them. Germline lookup yields CDR1 MNHEY and CDR2 SMNVEV (reference sequence). CDR3 size: 14 residues. CDR3 sequence (DNA): TGTGCCAGCAGCTACACCCCCTGGGGTGAAAAACTGTTTTTT. Its translation: CASSYTPWGEKLFF. The whole variable domain, filled in from reference TRBV27 and TRBJ1-4, reads EAQVTQNPRYLITVTGKKLTVTCSQNMNHEYMSWYRQDPGLGLRQIYYSMNVEVTDKGDVPEGYKVSRKEKRNFPLILESPSPNQTSLYFCASSYTPWGEKLFFGSGTQLSVL.

The CDR3 region has the DNA TGTGCCAGCAGCCGGACAGCACAAGAGACCCAGTACTTC. Its protein product is CASSRTAQETQYF. This chain joins TRBV4-2 and TRBJ2-5; D might be TRBD1 (6 bases). The CDR3 covers 13 residues. Germline CDR1 and CDR2: LGHNA and YNFKEQ. V shed 4 bases and J shed 2 bases, with 8 bases lying between them.